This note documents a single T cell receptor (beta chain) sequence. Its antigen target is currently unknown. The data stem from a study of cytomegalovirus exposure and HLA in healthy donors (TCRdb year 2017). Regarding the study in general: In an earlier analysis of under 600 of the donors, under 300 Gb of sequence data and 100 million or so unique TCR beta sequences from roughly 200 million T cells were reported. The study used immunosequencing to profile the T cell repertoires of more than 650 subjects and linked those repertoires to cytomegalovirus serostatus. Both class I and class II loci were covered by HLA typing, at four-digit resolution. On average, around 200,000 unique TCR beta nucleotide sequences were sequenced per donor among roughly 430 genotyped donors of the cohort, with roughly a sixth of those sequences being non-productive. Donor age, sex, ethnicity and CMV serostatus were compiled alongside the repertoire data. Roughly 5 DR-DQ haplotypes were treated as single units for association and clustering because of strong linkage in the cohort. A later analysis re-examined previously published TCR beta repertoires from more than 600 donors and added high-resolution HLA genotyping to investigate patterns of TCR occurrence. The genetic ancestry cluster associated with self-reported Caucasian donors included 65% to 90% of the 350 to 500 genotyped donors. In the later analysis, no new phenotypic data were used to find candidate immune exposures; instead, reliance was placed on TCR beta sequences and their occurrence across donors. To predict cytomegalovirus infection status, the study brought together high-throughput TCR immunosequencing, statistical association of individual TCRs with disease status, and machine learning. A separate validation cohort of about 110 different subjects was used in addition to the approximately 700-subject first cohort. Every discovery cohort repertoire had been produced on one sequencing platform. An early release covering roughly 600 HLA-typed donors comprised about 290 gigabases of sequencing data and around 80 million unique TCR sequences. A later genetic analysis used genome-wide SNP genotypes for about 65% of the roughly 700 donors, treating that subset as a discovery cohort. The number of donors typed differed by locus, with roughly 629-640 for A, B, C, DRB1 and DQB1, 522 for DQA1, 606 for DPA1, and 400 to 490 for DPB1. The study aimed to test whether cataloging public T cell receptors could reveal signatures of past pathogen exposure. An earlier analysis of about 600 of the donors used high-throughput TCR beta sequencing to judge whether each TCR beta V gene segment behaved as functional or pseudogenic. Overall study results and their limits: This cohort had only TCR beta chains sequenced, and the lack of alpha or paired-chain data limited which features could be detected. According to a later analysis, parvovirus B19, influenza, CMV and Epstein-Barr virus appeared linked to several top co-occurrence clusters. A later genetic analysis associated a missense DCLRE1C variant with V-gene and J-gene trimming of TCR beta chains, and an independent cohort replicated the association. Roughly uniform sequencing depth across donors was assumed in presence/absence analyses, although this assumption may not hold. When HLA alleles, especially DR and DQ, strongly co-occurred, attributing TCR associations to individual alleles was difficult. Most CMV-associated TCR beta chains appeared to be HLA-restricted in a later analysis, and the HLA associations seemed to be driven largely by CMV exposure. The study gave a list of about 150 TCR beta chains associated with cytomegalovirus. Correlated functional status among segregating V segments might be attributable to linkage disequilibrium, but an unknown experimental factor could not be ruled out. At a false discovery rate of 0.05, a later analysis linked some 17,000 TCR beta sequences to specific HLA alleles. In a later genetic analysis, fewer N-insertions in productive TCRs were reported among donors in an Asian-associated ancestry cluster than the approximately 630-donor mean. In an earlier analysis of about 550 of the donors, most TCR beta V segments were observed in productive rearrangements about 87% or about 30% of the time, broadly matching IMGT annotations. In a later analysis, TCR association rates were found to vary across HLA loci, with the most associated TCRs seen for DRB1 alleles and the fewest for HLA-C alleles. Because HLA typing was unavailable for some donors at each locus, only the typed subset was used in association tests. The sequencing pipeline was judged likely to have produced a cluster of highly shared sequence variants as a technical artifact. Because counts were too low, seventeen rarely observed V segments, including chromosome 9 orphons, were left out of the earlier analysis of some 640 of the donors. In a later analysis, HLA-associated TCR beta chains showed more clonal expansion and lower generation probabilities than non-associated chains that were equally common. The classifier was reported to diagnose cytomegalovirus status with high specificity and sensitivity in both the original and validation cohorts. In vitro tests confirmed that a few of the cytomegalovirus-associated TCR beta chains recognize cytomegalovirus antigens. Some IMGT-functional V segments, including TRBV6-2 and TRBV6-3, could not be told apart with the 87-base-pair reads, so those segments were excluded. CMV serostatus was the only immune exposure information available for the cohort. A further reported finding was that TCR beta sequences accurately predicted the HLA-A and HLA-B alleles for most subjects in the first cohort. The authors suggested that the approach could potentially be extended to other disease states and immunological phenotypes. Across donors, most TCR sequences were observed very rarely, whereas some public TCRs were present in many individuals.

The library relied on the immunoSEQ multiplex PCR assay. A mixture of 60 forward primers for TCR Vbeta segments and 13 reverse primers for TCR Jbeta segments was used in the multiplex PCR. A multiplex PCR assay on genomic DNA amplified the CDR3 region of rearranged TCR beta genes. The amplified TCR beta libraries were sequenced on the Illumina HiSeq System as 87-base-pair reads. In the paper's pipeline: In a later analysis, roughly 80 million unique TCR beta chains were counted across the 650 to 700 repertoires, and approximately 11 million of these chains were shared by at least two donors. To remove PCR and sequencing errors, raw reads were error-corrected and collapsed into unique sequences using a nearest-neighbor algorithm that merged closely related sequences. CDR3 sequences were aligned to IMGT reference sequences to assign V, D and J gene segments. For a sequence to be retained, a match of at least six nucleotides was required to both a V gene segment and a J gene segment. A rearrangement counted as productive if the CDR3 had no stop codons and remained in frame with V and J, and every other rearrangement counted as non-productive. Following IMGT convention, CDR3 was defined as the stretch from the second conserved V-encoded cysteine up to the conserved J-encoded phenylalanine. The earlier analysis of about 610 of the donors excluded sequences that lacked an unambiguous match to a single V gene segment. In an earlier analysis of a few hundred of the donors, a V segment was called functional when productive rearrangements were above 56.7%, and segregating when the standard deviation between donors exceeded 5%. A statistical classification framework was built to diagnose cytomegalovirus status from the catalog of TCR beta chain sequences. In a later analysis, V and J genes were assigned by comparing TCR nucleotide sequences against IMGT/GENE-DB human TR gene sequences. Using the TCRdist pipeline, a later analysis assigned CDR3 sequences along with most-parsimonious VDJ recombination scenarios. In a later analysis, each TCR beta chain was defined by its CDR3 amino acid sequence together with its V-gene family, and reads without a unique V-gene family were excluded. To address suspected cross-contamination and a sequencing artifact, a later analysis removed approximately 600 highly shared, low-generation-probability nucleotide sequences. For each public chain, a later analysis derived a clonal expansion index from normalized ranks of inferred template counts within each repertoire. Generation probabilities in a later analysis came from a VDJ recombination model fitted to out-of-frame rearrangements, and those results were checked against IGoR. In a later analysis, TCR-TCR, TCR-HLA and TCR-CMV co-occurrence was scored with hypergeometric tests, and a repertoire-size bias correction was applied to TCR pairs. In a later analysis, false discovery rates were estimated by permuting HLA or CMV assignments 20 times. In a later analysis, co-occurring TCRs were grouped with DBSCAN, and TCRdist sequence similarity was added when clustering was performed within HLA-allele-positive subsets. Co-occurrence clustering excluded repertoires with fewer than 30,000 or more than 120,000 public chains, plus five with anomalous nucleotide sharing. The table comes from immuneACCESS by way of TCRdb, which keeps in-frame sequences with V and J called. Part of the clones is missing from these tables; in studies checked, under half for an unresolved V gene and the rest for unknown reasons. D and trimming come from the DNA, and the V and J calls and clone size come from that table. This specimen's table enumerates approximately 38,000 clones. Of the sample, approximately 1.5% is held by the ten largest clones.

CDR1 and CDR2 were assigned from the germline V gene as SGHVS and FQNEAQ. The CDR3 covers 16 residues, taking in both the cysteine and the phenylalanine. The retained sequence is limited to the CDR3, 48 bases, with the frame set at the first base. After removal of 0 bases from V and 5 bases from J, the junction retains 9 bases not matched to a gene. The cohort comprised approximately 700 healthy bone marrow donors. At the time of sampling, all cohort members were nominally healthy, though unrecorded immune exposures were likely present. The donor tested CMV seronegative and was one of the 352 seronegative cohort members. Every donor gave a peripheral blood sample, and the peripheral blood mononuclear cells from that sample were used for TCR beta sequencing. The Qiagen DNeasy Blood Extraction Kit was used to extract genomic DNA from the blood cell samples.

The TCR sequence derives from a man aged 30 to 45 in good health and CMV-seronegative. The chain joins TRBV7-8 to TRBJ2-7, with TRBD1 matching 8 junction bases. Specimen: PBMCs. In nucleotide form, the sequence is TGTGCCAGCAGCTTAGCGCACCAGGGGGCGGAGGACGAGCAGTACTTC. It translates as CASSLAHQGAEDEQYF.